This entry lists 25 T cell receptor beta chains sequenced from one sample in a study of OX40 agonist ivuxolimab in advanced cancers. Assay: immunoSEQ multiplex PCR; the TCRdb copy retains only in-frame clones and omits some. The table includes roughly 52,000 clones, roughly four fifths detected once. The source material was CD4+ or CD8+ T cells sorted from blood, sampled in a trial of the OX40 agonist ivuxolimab. The receptors were gathered from an adult with an advanced solid tumor such as melanoma, head and neck, liver or kidney cancer.

There are a few counts of this clone. The chain recombines TRBV19 with TRBJ1-1, with 11 bases aligning to TRBD1. Trimming at V came to 4 bases and at J to 6 bases, leaving 10 bases not matched to a gene. This CDR3 contains 16 residues. Germline V gene data show CDR1 as LNHDA and CDR2 as SQIVND (reference sequence). CDR3 in DNA: TGTGCCAGTAGTAAGGGGGACAGGGGGTTAGGTTCTGAAGCTTTCTTT. This encodes CASSKGDRGLGSEAFF.

The chain couples TRBV28 to TRBJ2-7; D might be TRBD1 or TRBD2, each matching 6 bases. This CDR3 region has 16 residues. Per the germline V gene, CDR1 is MDHEN and CDR2 is SYDVKM. Trimming shortened V by 4 bases and J by 1 base, and 17 bases separated the two germline ends. In DNA, the CDR3 is TGTGCCAGCAGTTCAAGGGGGGCCGATGGTTCCTACGAGCAGTACTTC. Its translation: CASSSRGADGSYEQYF.

This chain uses TRBV7-9 with TRBJ1-1; 10 bases fit TRBD1. Germline V gene sequence: CDR1 SEHNR, CDR2 FQNEAQ (reference sequence). The CDR3 is 15 amino acids. Unmatched junction bases numbered 4, after V lost 5 bases and J lost 1 base. CDR3 bases: TGTGCCAGCAGCCCGGACAGGGGGTCGAACACTGAAGCTTTCTTT. Its protein product is CASSPDRGSNTEAFF.

The V gene is TRBV5-1, the J gene TRBJ2-5; 10 bases agree with TRBD1. The V gene's germline CDR1 is SGHRS and CDR2 YFSETQ. CDR3 length equals 14 residues. With 4 bases clipped from V and 7 bases from J, the junction kept 7 bases outside the gene matches. CDR3 DNA sequence: TGCGCCAGCAGCCCGGGACAGGGGACCGGGACCCAGTACTTC. Translation: CASSPGQGTGTQYF.

The CDR3 DNA is TGTGCCAGCAGCTCCAGGGTGATCAATCAGCCCCAGCATTTT. Its protein product is CASSSRVINQPQHF. The rearrangement uses TRBV7-9 and TRBJ1-5; D might be TRBD1 (5 bases). Germline lookup yields CDR1 SEHNR and CDR2 FQNEAQ (reference sequence). CDR3 length: 14 amino acids. Trimming removed 4 bases from V and 3 bases from J, with 10 bases in between.

J is TRBJ1-4 and V is TRBV5-6, with D possibly matching TRBD1 (5 bases). Per the germline V gene, CDR1 is SGHDT and CDR2 is YYEEEE. CDR3 length equals 17 residues. Trimming took 4 bases from V and 0 from J, leaving 16 bases between them. The CDR3 sequence: CASSPNQGYATNEKLFF. CDR3 coding DNA: TGTGCCAGCAGCCCAAACCAGGGTTATGCAACTAATGAAAAACTGTTTTTT.

The chain has TRBV5-6 and TRBJ2-7; either TRBD1 or TRBD2 may fit D (5 bases each). V lost 4 bases and J 6 bases, leaving 26 bases between the germline ends. Germline V gene lookup returns CDR1 SGHDT and CDR2 YYEEEE. The CDR3 sequence is 17 residues long. CDR3 bases: TGTGCCAGCAGCCCACCCGCCGGGACCGACAAAATGGGCGAGCAGTACTTC. The encoded protein is CASSPPAGTDKMGEQYF.

A single count supports this clone. This chain uses TRBV2 with TRBJ2-2; tentative D call: TRBD2 (6 bases). Trimming removed 5 bases at V and 1 base at J, with 11 bases between. Per germline, CDR1 SNHLY and CDR2 FYNNEI. This CDR3 has 15 amino acids. CDR3 amino acids: CASSWDSLNTGELFF. CDR3 DNA: TGTGCCAGCAGTTGGGACTCCCTGAACACCGGGGAGCTGTTTTTT.

This clone is termed medium-sized (0.01 to 0.1%). The J gene is TRBJ2-1, the V gene TRBV6-1, with a possible D match to TRBD1 (5 bases). V was trimmed by 2 bases and J by 7 bases, leaving 15 bases between them. The CDR3 consists of 15 residues. The germline CDR1 and CDR2 sequences are MNHNS and SASEGT. The CDR3 is CASSERWGAVNEQFF. The CDR3 nucleotides read TGTGCCAGCAGTGAAAGATGGGGCGCGGTTAATGAGCAGTTCTTC.

The rearrangement uses TRBV5-4 and TRBJ1-5; D is unclear. V lost 2 bases and J 10 bases, leaving 13 bases between the germline ends. Germline CDR1 is SGHNT and CDR2 is YYREEE (reference sequence). There are 13 residues in the CDR3. The CDR3 loop reads CASSFSRDSPQHF. DNA for the CDR3: TGTGCCAGCAGCTTTAGTAGGGATAGCCCCCAGCATTTT.

The rearrangement joins TRBV27 to TRBJ1-5; no definite D call. The V end was cut by 5 bases, the J end by 5 bases, with 10 bases between. The length of the CDR3 is 13 residues. Looked up from germline, CDR1 is MNHEY and CDR2 is SMNVEV (reference sequence). The CDR3 sequence: CASSTTRDQPQHF. The CDR3 region has the DNA TGTGCCAGCAGTACGACACGGGATCAGCCCCAGCATTTT.

This sequence joins TRBV4-1 and TRBJ2-3; D is possibly TRBD1 (5 bases). In germline, CDR1 is MGHRA, CDR2 YSYEKL. V was cut by 0 bases and J by 4 bases, with 14 bases left in between. The CDR3 has 16 residues. The CDR3 DNA reads TGCGCCAGCAGCCAAGACCGGACAAGGGGCGCAGATACGCAGTATTTT. Protein: CASSQDRTRGADTQYF.

The chain is built from TRBV6-1 and TRBJ2-6; a weak D match, TRBD2 (6 bases). The CDR3 consists of 14 residues. Per germline, CDR1 MNHNS and CDR2 SASEGT. The ends were cut back, 8 bases at V and 1 base at J, with 9 bases in the middle. The CDR3 protein is CASGRGSGANVLTF. The CDR3 DNA reads as TGTGCCAGCGGACGGGGGTCTGGGGCCAACGTCCTGACTTTC.

The gene calls are TRBV19 and TRBJ2-1; TRBD2 matches at 7 bases. The CDR3 is 16 residues long. From germline, CDR1 is LNHDA and CDR2 SQIVND (reference sequence). Germline trimming cut 4 bases from V and 0 bases from J; bases unmatched to any gene: 6. CDR3 in DNA: TGTGCCAGTAGTAGGGGGGGTAAGAGCTCCTACAATGAGCAGTTCTTC. Translating gives CASSRGGKSSYNEQFF.

This sequence joins TRBV19 and TRBJ2-6; possibly TRBD1 for D (6 bases). The CDR3 runs 17 residues. V dropped 7 bases and J dropped 2 bases, with 18 bases sitting between them. Germline V gives CDR1 LNHDA, CDR2 SQIVND (reference sequence). The CDR3 is CASTPAKGETGANVLTF. CDR3 nucleotide sequence: TGTGCCAGTACCCCTGCAAAGGGGGAAACTGGGGCCAACGTCCTGACTTTC.

In nucleotides, the CDR3 is TGCGCCAGCAGCCAAGTCGCCCCCAGCGAGATGAACACTGAAGCTTTCTTT. Its protein product is CASSQVAPSEMNTEAFF. V and J are TRBV4-1 and TRBJ1-1, with D uncertain. The CDR3 is 17 amino acids. The germline V and J ends were trimmed by 1 base and 0 bases, with 15 bases remaining between them. Germline V CDR1 and CDR2: MGHRA, YSYEKL.

The V and J genes are TRBV9 and TRBJ2-7, with D possibly being TRBD2 (5 bases). The CDR3 covers 14 residues. The germline V and J ends were trimmed by 0 bases and 4 bases, with 11 bases remaining between them. Germline V gene data show CDR1 as SGDLS and CDR2 as YYNGEE. CDR3 in amino acids: CASSVGGSRYEQYF. CDR3 nucleotide sequence: TGTGCCAGCAGCGTAGGAGGGAGTCGGTACGAGCAGTACTTC.

The chain is built from TRBV18 and TRBJ2-5, with D perhaps matching TRBD1 (6 bases). The CDR3 length is 15 residues. Germline V gene data show CDR1 as KGHSH and CDR2 as LQKENI. Trimming removed 3 bases at V and 5 bases at J, with 16 bases between. The CDR3 spells CASSPGQGPMETQYF. For the CDR3, the DNA is TGTGCCAGCTCACCTGGTCAGGGGCCAATGGAGACCCAGTACTTC.

The chain combines TRBV7-9 with TRBJ2-1; D gene uncertain. CDR1 and CDR2 from the germline V gene are SEHNR and FQNEAQ (reference sequence). The V end was cut by 2 bases, the J end by 5 bases, with 7 bases between. The CDR3 sequence is 13 residues long. The CDR3 protein is CASSLQEDNEQFF. The CDR3 DNA sequence: TGTGCCAGCAGCTTACAGGAAGACAATGAGCAGTTCTTC.

The gene calls are TRBV5-6 and TRBJ1-1; D may be TRBD1 (5 bases). Trimming shortened V by 0 bases and J by 1 base, and 13 bases separated the two germline ends. Germline V gene data show CDR1 as SGHDT and CDR2 as YYEEEE. CDR3 length: 16 amino acids. Here the CDR3 reads CASSLVSGHTNTEAFF. In DNA, the CDR3 is TGTGCCAGCAGCTTGGTTTCAGGACATACGAACACTGAAGCTTTCTTT.

This clone has a handful of counts. The chain uses TRBV15 and TRBJ2-7, with D unclear. This CDR3 has 15 amino acids. Germline CDR1 and CDR2: LNHNV and YYDKDF (reference sequence). Trimming stripped 1 base from V and 2 bases from J, with 12 bases between. Here the CDR3 reads CATSRVLPWAYEQYF. CDR3 coding DNA: TGTGCCACCAGCAGAGTACTTCCATGGGCCTACGAGCAGTACTTC. Looking up the rest from reference TRBV15 and TRBJ2-7 gives the full variable domain: DAMVIQNPRYQVTQFGKPVTLSCSQTLNHNVMYWYQQKSSQAPKLLFHYYDKDFNNEADTPDNFQSRRPNTSFCFLDIRSPGLGDTAMYLCATSRVLPWAYEQYFGPGTRLTVT.

CDR3 sequence (DNA): TGTGCCAGCAGTAGCACGGACCATGAGCAGTTCTTC. This encodes CASSSTDHEQFF. The gene calls are TRBV7-8 and TRBJ2-1; D call uncertain. Germline lookup yields CDR1 SGHVS and CDR2 FQNEAQ. The ends were cut back, 6 bases at V and 8 bases at J, with 11 bases in the middle. The CDR3 spans 12 residues.

This chain uses TRBV11-3 with TRBJ2-2, with 7 nucleotides matching TRBD2. The CDR3 sequence is 15 residues long. Germline V gives CDR1 SGHNT, CDR2 YENEEA. The ends lost 4 bases at V and 5 bases at J; junction bases unmatched: 7. CDR3 region: CASSYSGPETGELFF. Here the CDR3 DNA reads TGTGCCAGCAGCTATAGCGGGCCGGAAACCGGGGAGCTGTTTTTT.

The chain is built from TRBV11-3 and TRBJ2-1; 8 bases agree with TRBD2. The CDR3 totals 15 residues. V shed 5 bases, J shed 2 bases, and the junction held 5 bases outside the gene matches. From germline, CDR1 is SGHNT and CDR2 YENEEA. Here the CDR3 reads CASSPTSGTYNEQFF. The CDR3 nucleotides are TGTGCCAGCAGCCCTACTAGCGGAACCTACAATGAGCAGTTCTTC.

This clone came up once. The CDR3 DNA sequence: TGTGCCAGCAGCGTATTCCGGACTAGCGGGGCCACAGATACGCAGTATTTT. It specifies CASSVFRTSGATDTQYF. The J gene is TRBJ2-3, the V gene TRBV9, with 12 bases lining up with TRBD2. After removal of 1 base from V and 2 bases from J, the junction contained 5 bases not matched to a gene. The germline V gene encodes CDR1 SGDLS and CDR2 YYNGEE. CDR3 length: 17 amino acids.